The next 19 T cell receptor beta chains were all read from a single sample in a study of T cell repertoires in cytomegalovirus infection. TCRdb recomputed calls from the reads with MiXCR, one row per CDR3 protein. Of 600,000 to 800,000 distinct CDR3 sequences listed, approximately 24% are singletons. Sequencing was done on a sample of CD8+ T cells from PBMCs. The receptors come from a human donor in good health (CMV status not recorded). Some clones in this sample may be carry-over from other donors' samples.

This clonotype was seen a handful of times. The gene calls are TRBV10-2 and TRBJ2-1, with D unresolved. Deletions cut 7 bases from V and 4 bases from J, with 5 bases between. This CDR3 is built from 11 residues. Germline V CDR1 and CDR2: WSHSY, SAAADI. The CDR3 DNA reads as TGCGCCAGCATGGGGTACAATGAGCAGTTCTTC. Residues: CASMGYNEQFF.

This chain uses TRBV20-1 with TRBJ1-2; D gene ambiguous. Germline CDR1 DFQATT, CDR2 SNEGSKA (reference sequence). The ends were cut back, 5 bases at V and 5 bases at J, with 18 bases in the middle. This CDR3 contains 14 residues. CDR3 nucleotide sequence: TGCAGTGCTCTACCCCCGGACCAGATATATGGCTACACCTTC. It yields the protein CSALPPDQIYGYTF.

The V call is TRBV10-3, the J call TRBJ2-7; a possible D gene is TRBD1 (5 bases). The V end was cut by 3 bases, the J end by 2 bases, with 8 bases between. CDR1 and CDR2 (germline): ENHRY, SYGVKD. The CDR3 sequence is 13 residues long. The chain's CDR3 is CAISDDSTYEQYF. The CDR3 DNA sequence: TGTGCCATCAGTGACGACAGCACCTACGAGCAGTACTTC.

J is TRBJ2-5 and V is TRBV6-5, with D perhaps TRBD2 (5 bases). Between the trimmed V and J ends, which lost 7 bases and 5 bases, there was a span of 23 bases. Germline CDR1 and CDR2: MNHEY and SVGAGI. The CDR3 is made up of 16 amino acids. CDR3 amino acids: CASTLFATRGTETQYF. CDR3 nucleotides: TGTGCCAGCACCTTATTCGCTACACGGGGTACCGAGACCCAGTACTTC.

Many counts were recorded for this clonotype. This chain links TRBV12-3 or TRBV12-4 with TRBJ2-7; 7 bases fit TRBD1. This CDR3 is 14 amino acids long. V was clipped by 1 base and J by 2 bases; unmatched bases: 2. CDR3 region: CASSLGGQTYEQYF. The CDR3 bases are TGTGCCAGCAGTTTAGGGGGACAGACCTACGAGCAGTACTTC.

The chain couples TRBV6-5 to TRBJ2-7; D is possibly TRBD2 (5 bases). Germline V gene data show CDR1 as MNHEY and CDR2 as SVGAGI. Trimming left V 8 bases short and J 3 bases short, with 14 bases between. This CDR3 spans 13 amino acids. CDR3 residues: CASAPLEGYEQYF. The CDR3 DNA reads TGTGCCAGCGCACCATTAGAGGGCTACGAGCAGTACTTC.

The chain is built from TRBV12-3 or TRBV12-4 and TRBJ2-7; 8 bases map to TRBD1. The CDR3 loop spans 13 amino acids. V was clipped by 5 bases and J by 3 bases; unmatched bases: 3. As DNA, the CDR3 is TGTGCCAGCAGTCACGGGACAGGCTACGAGCAGTACGTC. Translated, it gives CASSHGTGYEQYV.

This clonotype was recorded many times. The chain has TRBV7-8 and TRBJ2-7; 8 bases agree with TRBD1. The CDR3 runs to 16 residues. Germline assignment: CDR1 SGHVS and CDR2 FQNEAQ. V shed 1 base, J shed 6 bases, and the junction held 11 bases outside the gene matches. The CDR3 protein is CASSLGGTGPLGEQYF. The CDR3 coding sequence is TGTGCCAGCAGCTTAGGGGGGACAGGCCCCCTGGGCGAGCAGTACTTC.

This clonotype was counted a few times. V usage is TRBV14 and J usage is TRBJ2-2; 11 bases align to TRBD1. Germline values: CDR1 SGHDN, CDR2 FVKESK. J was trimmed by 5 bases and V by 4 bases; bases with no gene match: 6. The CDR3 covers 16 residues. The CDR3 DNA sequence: TGTGCCAGCAGCCGAAAGGGACAGGGGGGAACCGGGGAGCTGTTTTTT. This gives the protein CASSRKGQGGTGELFF. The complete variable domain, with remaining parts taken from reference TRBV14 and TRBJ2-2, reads EAGVTQFPSHSVIEKGQTVTLRCDPISGHDNLYWYRRVMGKEIKFLLHFVKESKQDESGMPNNRFLAERTGGTYSTLKVQPAELEDSGVYFCASSRKGQGGTGELFFGEGSRLTVL.

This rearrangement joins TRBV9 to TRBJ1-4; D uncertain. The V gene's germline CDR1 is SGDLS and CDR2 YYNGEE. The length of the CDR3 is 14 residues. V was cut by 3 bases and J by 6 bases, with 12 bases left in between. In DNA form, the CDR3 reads TGTGCCAGCAGCGAGACTCTGAAGGATGAAAAACTGTTTTTT. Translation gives CASSETLKDEKLFF.

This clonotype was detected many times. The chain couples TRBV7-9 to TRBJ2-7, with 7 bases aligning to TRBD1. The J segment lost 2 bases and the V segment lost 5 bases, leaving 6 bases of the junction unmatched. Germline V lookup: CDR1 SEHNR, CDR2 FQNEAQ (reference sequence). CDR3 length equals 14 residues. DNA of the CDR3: TGTGCCAGCAGCCACCCGGACAGGCCCTACGAGCAGTACTTC. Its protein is CASSHPDRPYEQYF. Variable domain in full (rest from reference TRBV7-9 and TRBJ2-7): DTGVSQNPRHKITKRGQNVTFRCDPISEHNRLYWYRQTLGQGPEFLTYFQNEAQLEKSRLLSDRFSAERPKGSFSTLEIQRTEQGDSAMYLCASSHPDRPYEQYFGPGTRLTVT.

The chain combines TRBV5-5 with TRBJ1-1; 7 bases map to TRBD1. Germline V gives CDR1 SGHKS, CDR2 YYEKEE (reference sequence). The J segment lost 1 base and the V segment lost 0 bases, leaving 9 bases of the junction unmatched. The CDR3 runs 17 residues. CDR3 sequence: CASSLALDRARNTEAFF. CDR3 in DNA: TGTGCCAGCAGCTTGGCCTTAGACAGGGCTAGGAACACTGAAGCTTTCTTT. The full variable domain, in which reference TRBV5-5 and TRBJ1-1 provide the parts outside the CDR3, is DAGVTQSPTHLIKTRGQQVTLRCSPISGHKSVSWYQQVLGQGPQFIFQYYEKEERGRGNFPDRFSARQFPNYSSELNVNALLLGDSALYLCASSLALDRARNTEAFFGQGTRLTVV.

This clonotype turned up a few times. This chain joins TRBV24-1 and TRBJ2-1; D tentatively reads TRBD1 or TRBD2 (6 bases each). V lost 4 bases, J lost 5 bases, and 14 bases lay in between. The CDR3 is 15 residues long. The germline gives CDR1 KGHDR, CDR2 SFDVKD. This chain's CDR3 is CATSDQEGVHNEQFF. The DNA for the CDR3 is TGTGCCACCAGTGACCAGGAGGGGGTTCACAATGAGCAGTTCTTC.

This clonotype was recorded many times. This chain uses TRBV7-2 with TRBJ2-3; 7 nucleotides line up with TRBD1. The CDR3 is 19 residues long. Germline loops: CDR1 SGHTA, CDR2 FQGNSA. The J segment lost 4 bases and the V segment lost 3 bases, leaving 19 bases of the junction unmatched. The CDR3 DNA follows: TGTGCCAGCAGCTTGGTCGGGACAGCCCCCCTTCAGGGCGCAGATACGCAGTATTTT. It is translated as CASSLVGTAPLQGADTQYF.

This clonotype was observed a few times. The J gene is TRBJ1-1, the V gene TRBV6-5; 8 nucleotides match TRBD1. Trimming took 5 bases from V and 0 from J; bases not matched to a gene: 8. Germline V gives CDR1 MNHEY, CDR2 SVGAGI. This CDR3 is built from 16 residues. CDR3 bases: TGTGCCAGCAGTGGACAGGGTCCTCCTATGAACACTGAAGCTTTCTTT. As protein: CASSGQGPPMNTEAFF.

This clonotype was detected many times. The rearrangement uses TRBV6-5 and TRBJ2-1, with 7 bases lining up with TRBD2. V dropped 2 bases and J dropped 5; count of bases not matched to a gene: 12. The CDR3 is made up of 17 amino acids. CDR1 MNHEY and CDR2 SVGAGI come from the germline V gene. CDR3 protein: CASSYLPSGAINNEQFF. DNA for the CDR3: TGTGCCAGCAGTTACCTTCCCAGCGGGGCGATTAACAATGAGCAGTTCTTC.

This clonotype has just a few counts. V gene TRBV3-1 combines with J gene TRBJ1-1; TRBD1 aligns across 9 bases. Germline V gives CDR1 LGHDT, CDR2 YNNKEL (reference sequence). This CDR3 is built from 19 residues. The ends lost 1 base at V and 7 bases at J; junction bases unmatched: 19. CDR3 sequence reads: CASSQVQDRGYMALGEAFF. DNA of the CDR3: TGTGCCAGCAGCCAAGTACAGGACAGGGGTTATATGGCCCTCGGTGAAGCTTTCTTT.

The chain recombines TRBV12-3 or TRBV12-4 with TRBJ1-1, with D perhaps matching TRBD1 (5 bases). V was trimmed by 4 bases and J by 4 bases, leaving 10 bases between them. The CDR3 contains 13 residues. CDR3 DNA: TGTGCCAGCAGTTCCTCGGGGGTCACTGAAGCTTTCTTT. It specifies CASSSSGVTEAFF.

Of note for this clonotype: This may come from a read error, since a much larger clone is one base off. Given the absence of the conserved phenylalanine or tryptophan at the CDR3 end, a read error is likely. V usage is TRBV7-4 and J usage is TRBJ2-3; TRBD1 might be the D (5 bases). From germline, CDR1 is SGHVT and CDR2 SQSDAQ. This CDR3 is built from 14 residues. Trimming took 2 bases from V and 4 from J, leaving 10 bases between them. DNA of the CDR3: TGTGCCAGCAGCTTAATTGGGGCCGCAGATACGCAGTATTCT. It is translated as CASSLIGAADTQYS.